This T cell receptor beta chain was captured in a study of blood T cell repertoires in COVID-19. Turning to the study itself: Sites in the United States, Italy and Spain provided acute and convalescent COVID-19 samples. Sources were T cells, B-cell-depleted T cells, or PBMCs; the material itself was cDNA or gDNA.

CDR1 is LGHDT and CDR2 is YNNKEL in the germline V gene (reference sequence). The CDR3 sequence is 12 residues long. V was clipped by 0 bases and J by 8 bases, with 7 bases between them. In the authors' workflow: Using reference gene primer amplification, nucleated cell counts were estimated. The protocol was immunoSEQ multiplex PCR, while the TCRdb copy is restricted to in-frame clones and leaves out a portion. V, J and clone size were drawn from that table, and D and trimming were deduced from the DNA. The table has hundreds of thousands of clones, around 90% seen once; the top ten hold around 1.2%.

The origin of this receptor is a man in his forties with acute or convalescent COVID-19. The sample was peripheral blood. This sequence joins TRBV3-1 (or the pseudogene TRBV3-2) and TRBJ2-5, with D unclear. CDR3 region: CASSQDRRTQYF. The CDR3 nucleotides read TGTGCCAGCAGCCAAGATCGGAGAACCCAGTACTTC.